The 27 T cell receptor beta chains below all came from one sample that was sequenced in a study of radiotherapy plus CTLA-4 blockade in lung cancer. The assay was immunoSEQ multiplex PCR, and TCRdb's table has in-frame clones only and misses some. In the table there are 110,000 or so clones, approximately 84% of which are singletons. The sample was peripheral blood, taken from a patient treated with radiotherapy plus ipilimumab. All receptors come from a human donor with non-small cell lung cancer who had a partial response to radiotherapy plus ipilimumab.

The chain carries TRBV5-4 and TRBJ2-3, with 7 bases that match TRBD2. CDR3 length equals 14 residues. The V gene end was trimmed by 0 bases and the J gene end by 5 bases; junction bases not matched to a gene: 3. The germline V gene encodes CDR1 SGHNT and CDR2 YYREEE (reference sequence). In DNA form, the CDR3 reads TGTGCCAGCAGCTTGGATGCGGGAGTAGATACGCAGTATTTT. This translates into CASSLDAGVDTQYF.

The CDR3 reads CASSPTTITEQYV. CDR3 DNA sequence: TGTGCCAGCAGTCCGACTACAATCACCGAGCAGTACGTC. The V call is TRBV6-1, the J call TRBJ2-7; possibly TRBD2 for D (5 bases). V lost 5 bases, J lost 6 bases, and 14 bases lay in between. The CDR3 consists of 13 residues. Germline V gives CDR1 MNHNS, CDR2 SASEGT.

V usage is TRBV19 and J usage is TRBJ1-1; tentative D call: TRBD1 (5 bases). CDR1 LNHDA and CDR2 SQIVND come from the germline V gene (reference sequence). The CDR3 length is 12 residues. V was clipped by 8 bases and J by 3 bases, with 10 bases between them. CDR3 residues: CASYTGYTEAFF. CDR3 sequence (DNA): TGTGCCAGTTATACAGGTTACACTGAAGCTTTCTTT.

The chain has TRBV5-5 and TRBJ2-7; a weak D match, TRBD2 (5 bases). CDR1 is SGHKS and CDR2 is YYEKEE in the germline V gene (reference sequence). This CDR3 is 13 amino acids long. Between the trimmed V and J ends, which lost 3 bases and 3 bases, there was a span of 10 bases. The chain's CDR3 is CASSWERSYEQYF. CDR3 nucleotide sequence: TGTGCCAGCAGCTGGGAGAGGAGCTACGAGCAGTACTTC. Filled out from reference TRBV5-5 and TRBJ2-7, the complete variable domain reads DAGVTQSPTHLIKTRGQQVTLRCSPISGHKSVSWYQQVLGQGPQFIFQYYEKEERGRGNFPDRFSARQFPNYSSELNVNALLLGDSALYLCASSWERSYEQYFGPGTRLTVT.

This clone has only a few counts. This chain uses TRBV4-1 with TRBJ2-1; D is possibly TRBD2 (6 bases). From germline, CDR1 is MGHRA and CDR2 YSYEKL. V was shortened by 1 base and J by 0 bases, with 13 bases between the two germline ends. The CDR3 consists of 17 residues. The chain's CDR3 is CASSQAPGEFSYNEQFF. The CDR3 DNA reads as TGCGCCAGCAGCCAAGCGCCGGGGGAGTTCTCCTACAATGAGCAGTTCTTC.

V is TRBV5-1 and J is TRBJ1-2, with TRBD1 matching over 9 bases. Germline CDR1 is SGHRS and CDR2 is YFSETQ. There are 13 residues in the CDR3. Losses at the gene ends were 2 bases for V and 8 bases for J; bases not matched to a gene: 4. DNA for the CDR3: TGCGCCAGCAGCTTCGACAGGGGGTACGGCTACACCTTC. It is translated as CASSFDRGYGYTF. The full variable domain, with the rest looked up from reference TRBV5-1 and TRBJ1-2, is KAGVTQTPRYLIKTRGQQVTLSCSPISGHRSVSWYQQTPGQGLQFLFEYFSETQRNKGNFPGRFSGRQFSNSRSEMNVSTLELGDSALYLCASSFDRGYGYTFGSGTRLTVV.

This chain connects TRBV4-1 to TRBJ2-3, with D possibly TRBD1 on 5 matching bases. The CDR3 loop spans 16 amino acids. Trimming left V 6 bases short and J 0 bases short, with 16 bases between. CDR1 and CDR2 (germline): MGHRA, YSYEKL. The CDR3, as DNA: TGCGCCAGCAGTTCTGGTCTGGGGCTTAGCACAGATACGCAGTATTTT. Translated: CASSSGLGLSTDTQYF.

This chain joins TRBV2 and TRBJ1-5; D gene unclear. This CDR3 is 15 amino acids long. Trimming stripped 0 bases from V and 4 bases from J, with 10 bases between. Germline V gives CDR1 SNHLY, CDR2 FYNNEI. The CDR3 loop reads CASSEAVAGNQPQHF. The DNA for the CDR3 is TGTGCCAGCAGTGAAGCGGTGGCAGGAAATCAGCCCCAGCATTTT.

This chain links TRBV6-5 with TRBJ2-7, with 9 bases that match TRBD2. There are 16 residues in the CDR3. The V gene's germline CDR1 is MNHEY and CDR2 SVGAGI. V lost 3 bases to trimming and J lost 5 bases; unmatched junction nucleotides: 11. The CDR3 sequence is CASSYPLLAGDHEQYV. The CDR3 nucleotides read TGTGCCAGCAGTTATCCTCTCTTAGCGGGAGACCACGAGCAGTACGTC.

The rearrangement joins TRBV19 to TRBJ2-1; the match to TRBD2 covers 11 bases. There are 14 residues in the CDR3. Germline CDR1 and CDR2: LNHDA and SQIVND (reference sequence). J lost 4 bases, V lost 9 bases, and 5 bases had no gene match. The CDR3 sequence is CASATSGRYNEQFF. The CDR3 DNA reads TGTGCCAGCGCAACTAGCGGGAGATACAATGAGCAGTTCTTC.

V gene TRBV7-2 combines with J gene TRBJ2-2; 9 nucleotides align to TRBD1. Germline assignment: CDR1 SGHTA and CDR2 FQGNSA. With V trimmed by 5 bases and J by 8 bases, 12 bases remained unmatched. The CDR3 loop spans 16 amino acids. DNA for the CDR3: TGTGCCAGCAGCCCCCCCGGGACAGGGCTAAGGGGGGAGCTGTTTTTT. It is translated as CASSPPGTGLRGELFF.

This chain joins TRBV18 and TRBJ1-2, with 7 bases lining up with TRBD1. V lost 2 bases to trimming and J lost 2 bases; unmatched junction nucleotides: 11. Germline V gives CDR1 KGHSH, CDR2 LQKENI. The CDR3 extends over 17 amino acids. The CDR3: CASSPKKPGQLNYGYTF. CDR3 DNA: TGTGCCAGCTCACCAAAAAAACCGGGACAGCTGAACTATGGCTACACCTTC. The whole variable domain, remainder taken from reference TRBV18 and TRBJ1-2, is NAGVMQNPRHLVRRRGQEARLRCSPMKGHSHVYWYRQLPEEGLKFMVYLQKENIIDESGMPKERFSAEFPKEGPSILRIQQVVRGDSAAYFCASSPKKPGQLNYGYTFGSGTRLTVV.

This chain connects TRBV6-1 to TRBJ2-5, with D perhaps TRBD2 (5 bases). Trimming shortened V by 2 bases and J by 5 bases, and 15 bases separated the two germline ends. Germline loops: CDR1 MNHNS, CDR2 SASEGT. The CDR3 totals 15 residues. The CDR3 sequence: CASSEIGSLLETQYF. The DNA for the CDR3 is TGTGCCAGCAGTGAAATTGGGAGCCTCCTGGAGACCCAGTACTTC.

The J gene is TRBJ1-2, the V gene TRBV6-1, with 10 bases aligning to TRBD1. The CDR3 has 14 amino acids. V trimming: 4 bases; J trimming: 6 bases; junction bases outside the gene matches: 5. Germline values: CDR1 MNHNS, CDR2 SASEGT. The CDR3 DNA is TGTGCCAGCAGTGCCCGGGGACAGGGGCATGGCTACACCTTC. Protein: CASSARGQGHGYTF.

V and J are TRBV4-3 and TRBJ2-1; TRBD1 agrees at 8 bases. Per the germline V gene, CDR1 is LGHNA and CDR2 is YSLEER. V lost 3 bases and J lost 7; bases outside the gene matches: 8. The CDR3 totals 15 residues. The CDR3 region is CASSHDRGPRNEQFF. The CDR3 region has the DNA TGCGCCAGCAGCCACGACAGGGGTCCCCGAAATGAGCAGTTCTTC.

J is TRBJ2-3 and V is TRBV29-1; 8 bases are a match to TRBD1. The CDR3 runs to 15 residues. Germline V CDR1 and CDR2: SQVTM, ANQGSEA. V lost 0 bases to trimming and J lost 5 bases; unmatched junction nucleotides: 7. In nucleotides, the CDR3 is TGCAGCGTTGAAGACGACAGGGGAGTAGAAGATACGCAGTATTTT. Protein: CSVEDDRGVEDTQYF.

This clone was observed a single time. The chain is built from TRBV2 and TRBJ1-1; 9 nucleotides match TRBD1. The CDR3 extends over 12 amino acids. Trimming at V came to 7 bases and at J to 8 bases, leaving 5 bases not matched to a gene. Germline values: CDR1 SNHLY, CDR2 FYNNEI. Here the CDR3 reads CASTWDREEAFF. CDR3 nucleotide sequence: TGTGCCAGCACCTGGGACAGGGAAGAAGCTTTCTTT.

The chain has TRBV7-2 and TRBJ1-5; 10 bases align to TRBD1. CDR3 size: 16 residues. V shed 4 bases, J shed 5 bases, and the junction held 8 bases outside the gene matches. CDR1 and CDR2 (germline): SGHTA, FQGNSA. Written as DNA, the CDR3 is TGTGCCAGCAGCTCACGGGGACAGGGGTCATATCAGCCCCAGCATTTT. It encodes CASSSRGQGSYQPQHF.

CDR3 bases: TGTGCCAGCGCCTTAGACTGGAACACCGGGGAGCTGTTTTTT. Translated, it gives CASALDWNTGELFF. The V gene is TRBV2, the J gene TRBJ2-2; no clear D. This CDR3 is built from 14 residues. Germline CDR1 reads SNHLY; CDR2 reads FYNNEI. V was cut by 8 bases and J by 1 base, with 11 bases left in between.

J is TRBJ1-1 and V is TRBV19, with D perhaps matching TRBD1 (6 bases). This CDR3 region has 15 residues. The germline V and J ends were trimmed by 3 bases and 0 bases, with 11 bases remaining between them. Per the germline V gene, CDR1 is LNHDA and CDR2 is SQIVND (reference sequence). This CDR3 reads CASSMRDTLNTEAFF. The CDR3 region has the DNA TGTGCCAGTAGTATGAGGGACACCTTGAACACTGAAGCTTTCTTT.

This chain connects TRBV28 to TRBJ2-7; tentatively, D is TRBD1 (5 bases). From germline, CDR1 is MDHEN and CDR2 SYDVKM. The V end was cut by 3 bases, the J end by 6 bases, with 15 bases between. CDR3 length: 14 amino acids. Written as DNA, the CDR3 is TGTGCCAGCAGTTTGTTTCAAAGTAGGGGCGAGCAGTACGTC. This codes for CASSLFQSRGEQYV.

This clone was recorded many times. This chain uses TRBV7-9 with TRBJ1-4, with D tentatively TRBD1 (6 bases). This CDR3 has 18 amino acids. Trimming removed 5 bases from V and 7 bases from J, with 26 bases in between. Germline loops: CDR1 SEHNR, CDR2 FQNEAQ (reference sequence). CDR3 region: CASSQGSLRRAGVEKLFF. Written as DNA, the CDR3 is TGTGCCAGCAGCCAGGGTTCCTTAAGACGGGCAGGGGTTGAAAAACTGTTTTTT.

V and J are TRBV5-1 and TRBJ1-4; 8 positions match TRBD1. The CDR3 length is 15 residues. V lost 4 bases, J lost 7 bases, and 9 bases stayed unmatched. Germline lookup yields CDR1 SGHRS and CDR2 YFSETQ. The CDR3 here is CASSIGQGRGEKLFF. The CDR3 DNA is TGCGCCAGCAGCATCGGACAGGGACGGGGTGAAAAACTGTTTTTT.

The chain employs TRBV19 and TRBJ2-6; weak D call: TRBD1 (6 bases). The V end was cut by 8 bases, the J end by 0 bases, with 26 bases between. Per the germline V gene, CDR1 is LNHDA and CDR2 is SQIVND (reference sequence). The CDR3 length is 20 residues. This CDR3 is CASRWERGGTLPSGANVLTF. CDR3 sequence (DNA): TGTGCCAGTCGATGGGAAAGAGGGGGTACCCTCCCCTCTGGGGCCAACGTCCTGACTTTC.

This chain links TRBV28 with TRBJ2-4; TRBD1 matches 9 bases. Trimming cost V 6 bases and J 9 bases; bases outside gene matches: 9. CDR3 length: 14 amino acids. Germline CDR1 reads MDHEN; CDR2 reads SYDVKM. The CDR3 DNA is TGTGCCAGCAGCTATTCCGGACAGGGGATCATTCAGTACTTC. This encodes CASSYSGQGIIQYF. Complete variable domain (other parts from reference TRBV28 and TRBJ2-4): DVKVTQSSRYLVKRTGEKVFLECVQDMDHENMFWYRQDPGLGLRLIYFSYDVKMKEKGDIPEGYSVSREKKERFSLILESASTNQTSMYLCASSYSGQGIIQYFGAGTRLSVL.

The rearrangement links TRBV5-1 to TRBJ1-1; no definite D call. Trimming removed 2 bases from V and 0 bases from J, with 11 bases in between. Germline values: CDR1 SGHRS, CDR2 YFSETQ. The CDR3 runs to 15 residues. The CDR3 DNA reads as TGCGCCAGCAGCTTAAAACAGAGTATGAACACTGAAGCTTTCTTT. Translation gives CASSLKQSMNTEAFF.

V gene TRBV9 combines with J gene TRBJ2-2, with 7 bases that match TRBD2. Germline assignment: CDR1 SGDLS and CDR2 YYNGEE. This CDR3 region has 14 residues. With 2 bases clipped from V and 5 bases from J, the junction kept 3 bases outside the gene matches. CDR3 sequence (DNA): TGTGCCAGCAGCGTTAGGGGAGGGACCGGGGAGCTGTTTTTT. Its protein is CASSVRGGTGELFF.